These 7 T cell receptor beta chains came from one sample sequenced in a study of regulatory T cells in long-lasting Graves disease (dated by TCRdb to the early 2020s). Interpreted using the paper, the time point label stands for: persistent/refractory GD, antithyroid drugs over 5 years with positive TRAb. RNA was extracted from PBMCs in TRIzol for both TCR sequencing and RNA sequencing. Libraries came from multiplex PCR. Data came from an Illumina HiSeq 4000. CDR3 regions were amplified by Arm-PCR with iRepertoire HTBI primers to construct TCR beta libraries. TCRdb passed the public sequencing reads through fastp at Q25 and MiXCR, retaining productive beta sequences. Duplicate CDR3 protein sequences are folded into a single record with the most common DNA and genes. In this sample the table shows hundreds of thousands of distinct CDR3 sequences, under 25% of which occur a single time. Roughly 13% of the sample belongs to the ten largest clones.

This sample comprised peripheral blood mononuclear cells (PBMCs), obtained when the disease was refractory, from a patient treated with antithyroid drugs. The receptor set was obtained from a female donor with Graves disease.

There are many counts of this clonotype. The CDR3 protein is CASSSGGAGNTIYF. CDR3 DNA sequence: TGTGCCAGCAGTTCGGGTGGGGCAGGAAACACCATATATTTT. The V call is TRBV28, the J call TRBJ1-3, with TRBD1 as a possible D gene (5 bases). This CDR3 spans 14 amino acids. The V gene lost 4 bases and the J gene lost 4 bases, with 11 bases spanning the gap. The germline CDR1 and CDR2 sequences are MDHEN and SYDVKM.

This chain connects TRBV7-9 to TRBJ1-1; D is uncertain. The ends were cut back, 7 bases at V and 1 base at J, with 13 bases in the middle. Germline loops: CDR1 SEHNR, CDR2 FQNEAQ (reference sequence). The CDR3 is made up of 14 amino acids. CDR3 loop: CASTTDAGNTEAFF. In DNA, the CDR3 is TGTGCCAGCACTACCGACGCGGGGAACACTGAAGCTTTCTTT.

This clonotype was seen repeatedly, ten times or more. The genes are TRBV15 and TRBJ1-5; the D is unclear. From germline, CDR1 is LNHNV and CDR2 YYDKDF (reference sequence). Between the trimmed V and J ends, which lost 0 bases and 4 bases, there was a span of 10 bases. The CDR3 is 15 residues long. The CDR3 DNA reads TGTGCCACCAGCAGAGATGAAGTGCTTAATCAGCCCCAGCATTTT. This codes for CATSRDEVLNQPQHF.

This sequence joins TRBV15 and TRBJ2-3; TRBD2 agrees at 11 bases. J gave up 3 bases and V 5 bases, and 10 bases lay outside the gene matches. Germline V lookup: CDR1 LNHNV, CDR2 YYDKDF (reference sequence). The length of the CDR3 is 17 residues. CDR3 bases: TGTGCCACCAGCTGGTTGACTAGCGGGAAGGCAACAGATACGCAGTATTTT. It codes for CATSWLTSGKATDTQYF.

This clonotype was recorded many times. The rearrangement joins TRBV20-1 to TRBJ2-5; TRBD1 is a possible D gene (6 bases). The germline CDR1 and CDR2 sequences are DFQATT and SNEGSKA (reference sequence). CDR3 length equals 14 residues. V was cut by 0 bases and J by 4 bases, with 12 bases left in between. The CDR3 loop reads CSARDETGRETQYF. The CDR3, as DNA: TGCAGTGCTAGAGACGAGACAGGAAGAGAGACCCAGTACTTC.

CDR3 sequence reads: CASSIEVAGTYEQYF. The CDR3 DNA is TGTGCCAGTAGTATTGAGGTAGCGGGGACCTACGAGCAGTACTTC. The rearrangement uses TRBV19 and TRBJ2-7; TRBD2 aligns across 8 bases. V shed 3 bases and J 2 bases; nucleotides not matched to a gene: 6. CDR1 and CDR2 from the germline V gene are LNHDA and SQIVND (reference sequence). CDR3 length equals 15 residues.

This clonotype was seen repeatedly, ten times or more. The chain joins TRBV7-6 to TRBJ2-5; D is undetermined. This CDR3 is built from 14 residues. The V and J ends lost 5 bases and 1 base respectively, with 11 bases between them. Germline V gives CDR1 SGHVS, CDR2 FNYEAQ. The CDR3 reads CASSIDNRQETQYF. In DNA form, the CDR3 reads TGTGCCAGCAGCATCGACAATCGCCAAGAGACCCAGTACTTC.